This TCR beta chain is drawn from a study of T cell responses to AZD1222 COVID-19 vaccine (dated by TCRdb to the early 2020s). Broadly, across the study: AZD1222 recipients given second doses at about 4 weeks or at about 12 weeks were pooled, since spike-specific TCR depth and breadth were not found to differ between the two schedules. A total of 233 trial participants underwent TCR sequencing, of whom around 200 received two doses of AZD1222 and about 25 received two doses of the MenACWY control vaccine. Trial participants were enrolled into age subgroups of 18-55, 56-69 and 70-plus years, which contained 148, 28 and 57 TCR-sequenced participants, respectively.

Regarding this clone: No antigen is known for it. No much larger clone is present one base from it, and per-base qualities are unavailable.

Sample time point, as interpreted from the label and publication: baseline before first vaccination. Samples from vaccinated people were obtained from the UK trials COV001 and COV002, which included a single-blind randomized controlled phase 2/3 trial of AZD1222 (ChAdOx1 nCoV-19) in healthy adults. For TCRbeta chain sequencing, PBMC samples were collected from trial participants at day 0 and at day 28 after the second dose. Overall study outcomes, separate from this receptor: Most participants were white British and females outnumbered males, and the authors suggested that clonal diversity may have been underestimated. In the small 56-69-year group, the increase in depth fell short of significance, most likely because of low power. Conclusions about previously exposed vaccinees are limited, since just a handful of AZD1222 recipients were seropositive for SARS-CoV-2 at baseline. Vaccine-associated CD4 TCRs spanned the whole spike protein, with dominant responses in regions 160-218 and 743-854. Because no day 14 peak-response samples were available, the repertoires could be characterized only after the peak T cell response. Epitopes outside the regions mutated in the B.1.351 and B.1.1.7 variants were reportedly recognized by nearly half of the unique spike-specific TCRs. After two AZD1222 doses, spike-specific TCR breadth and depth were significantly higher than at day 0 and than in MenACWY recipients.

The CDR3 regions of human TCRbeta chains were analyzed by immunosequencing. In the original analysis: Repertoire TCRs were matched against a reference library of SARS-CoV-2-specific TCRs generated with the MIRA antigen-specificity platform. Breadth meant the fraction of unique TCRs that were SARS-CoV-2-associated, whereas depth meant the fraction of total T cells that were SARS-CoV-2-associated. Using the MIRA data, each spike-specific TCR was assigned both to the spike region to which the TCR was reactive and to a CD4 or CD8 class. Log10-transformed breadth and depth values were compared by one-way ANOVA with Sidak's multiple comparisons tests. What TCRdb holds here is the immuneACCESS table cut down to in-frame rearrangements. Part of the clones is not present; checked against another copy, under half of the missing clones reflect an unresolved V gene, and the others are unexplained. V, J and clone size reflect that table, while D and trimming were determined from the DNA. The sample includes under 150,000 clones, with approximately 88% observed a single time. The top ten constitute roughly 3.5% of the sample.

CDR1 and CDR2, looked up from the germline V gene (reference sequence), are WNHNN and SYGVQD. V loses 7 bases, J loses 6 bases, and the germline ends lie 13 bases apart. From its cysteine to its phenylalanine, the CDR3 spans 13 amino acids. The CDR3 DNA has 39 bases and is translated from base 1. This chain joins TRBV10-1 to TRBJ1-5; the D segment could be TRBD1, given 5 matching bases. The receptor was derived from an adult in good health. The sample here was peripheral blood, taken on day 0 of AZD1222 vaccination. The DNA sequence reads TGCGCCAGCAAAAACAGGCATGGTCAGCCCCAGCATTTT. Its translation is CASKNRHGQPQHF.